The TCR beta chain described here comes from a study of T-cell reconstitution after alpha-beta-depleted transplantation in children. This clonotype has just a few counts. Trimming removed 3 bases at V and 4 bases at J, with 27 bases between. The CDR3 runs 19 residues. CDR1 LNHNV and CDR2 YYDKDF come from the germline V gene (reference sequence). Unique molecular identifiers were used to barcode this TCRbeta library. Each CDR3 protein gets one entry after TCRdb re-called the PCR reads with MiXCR. This sample has more than 150,000 distinct CDR3 sequences, with 14% to 15% found just once. The sample here was PBMCs from the stem cell graft donor, taken from the stem cell graft. The clonotype originates from a human donor who donated a stem cell graft to a child with acute lymphoblastic leukemia. This rearrangement joins TRBV15 to TRBJ1-1, with D possibly matching TRBD1 (6 bases). CDR3 protein: CATSSPLNSGRGVSTEAFF. The CDR3 DNA sequence: TGTGCCACCAGCAGCCCCCTTAACAGCGGGAGGGGGGTCAGCACTGAAGCTTTCTTT.